Shown below are 28 T cell receptor beta chains from a single sample sequenced in a study of T cell responses to AZD1222 COVID-19 vaccine. Clones were read by immunoSEQ multiplex PCR, and TCRdb kept only the in-frame ones, dropping some. This sample has roughly 200,000 clones, with around 93% found just once. Sequencing used peripheral blood, obtained 28 days after the second dose of the MenACWY control vaccine. The receptors shown here come from an adult who received the MenACWY meningococcal vaccine as a control.

This chain connects TRBV7-9 to TRBJ1-1, with D possibly matching TRBD1 (6 bases). Germline assignment: CDR1 SEHNR and CDR2 FQNEAQ (reference sequence). CDR3 size: 13 residues. V gave up 6 bases and J gave up 0 bases, with 8 bases separating them. CDR3 in DNA: TGTGCCAGCAGAGGACAGTTGAACACTGAAGCTTTCTTT. This gives the protein CASRGQLNTEAFF.

V usage is TRBV19 and J usage is TRBJ1-5; 7 bases agree with TRBD1. V was clipped by 7 bases and J by 7 bases; unmatched bases: 7. CDR3 size: 13 residues. Germline V CDR1 and CDR2: LNHDA, SQIVND (reference sequence). The CDR3 is CASIDREGQPQHF. The CDR3 coding sequence is TGTGCCAGTATCGACAGGGAGGGACAGCCCCAGCATTTT.

V is TRBV6-1 and J is TRBJ1-1, with D tentatively TRBD1 (5 bases). The CDR3 loop spans 15 amino acids. V was clipped by 0 bases and J by 1 base, with 9 bases between them. The germline CDR1 and CDR2 sequences are MNHNS and SASEGT. This chain's CDR3 is CASSEASGGNTEAFF. The DNA of the CDR3 is TGTGCCAGCAGTGAAGCATCTGGGGGGAACACTGAAGCTTTCTTT.

The chain uses TRBV6-5 and TRBJ1-2; 7 nucleotides line up with TRBD1. Looked up from germline, CDR1 is MNHEY and CDR2 is SVGAGI. This CDR3 comprises 15 residues. J was trimmed by 4 bases and V by 0 bases; bases with no gene match: 5. The CDR3 DNA reads as TGTGCCAGCAGTTACTCGAGGGGGCACGGCTATGGCTACACCTTC. Translation gives CASSYSRGHGYGYTF.

V usage is TRBV5-1 and J usage is TRBJ1-4, with D perhaps TRBD1 (6 bases). Deletions cut 0 bases from V and 8 bases from J, with 14 bases between. Germline CDR1 and CDR2: SGHRS and YFSETQ. The CDR3 loop spans 15 amino acids. The chain's CDR3 is CASSLAAGVQEKLFF. The CDR3 DNA is TGCGCCAGCAGCTTGGCGGCAGGGGTTCAGGAAAAACTGTTTTTT.

The chain has TRBV3-1 (or the pseudogene TRBV3-2) and TRBJ1-1, with unresolved D. The CDR3 extends over 15 amino acids. Trimming stripped 4 bases from V and 1 base from J, with 13 bases between. CDR1 and CDR2 (germline): LGHDT, YNNKEL (reference sequence). The CDR3 region is CASSPPGRTNTEAFF. For the CDR3, the DNA is TGTGCCAGCAGCCCGCCTGGGCGGACGAACACTGAAGCTTTCTTT.

The V and J genes are TRBV28 and TRBJ2-2; D is ambiguous. The germline V and J ends were trimmed by 3 bases and 7 bases, with 3 bases remaining between them. The length of the CDR3 is 11 residues. CDR1 is MDHEN, CDR2 SYDVKM, per germline. The CDR3 loop reads CASSFDGELFF. As DNA, the CDR3 is TGTGCCAGCAGTTTTGACGGGGAGCTGTTTTTT.

This clone was observed a handful of times. The chain couples TRBV11-2 to TRBJ1-4; a possible D gene is TRBD1 (6 bases). This CDR3 contains 13 residues. Trimming cost V 1 base and J 8 bases, with 8 bases left between them. Germline V gene sequence: CDR1 SGHAT, CDR2 FQNNGV. DNA of the CDR3: TGTGCCAGCAGCTTAGGGACAGCCGAAAAACTGTTTTTT. It is translated as CASSLGTAEKLFF.

This chain links TRBV5-4 with TRBJ2-3; 9 positions agree with TRBD1. This CDR3 spans 16 amino acids. Looked up from germline, CDR1 is SGHNT and CDR2 is YYREEE (reference sequence). V was clipped by 4 bases and J by 5 bases; unmatched bases: 11. The CDR3 here is CASSTWGGTGRDTQYF. In nucleotides, the CDR3 is TGTGCCAGCAGCACTTGGGGGGGGACAGGGAGAGATACGCAGTATTTT.

The genes are TRBV5-6 and TRBJ1-3; no definite D call. CDR1 is SGHDT, CDR2 YYEEEE, per germline. The CDR3 is 17 residues long. V shed 4 bases and J shed 0 bases, with 17 bases lying between them. The CDR3 region is CASSPFSTDLSGNTIYF. The CDR3 coding sequence is TGTGCCAGCAGCCCCTTCTCGACGGACCTCTCTGGAAACACCATATATTTT. The whole variable domain, remainder taken from reference TRBV5-6 and TRBJ1-3, is DAGVTQSPTHLIKTRGQQVTLRCSPKSGHDTVSWYQQALGQGPQFIFQYYEEEERQRGNFPDRFSGHQFPNYSSELNVNALLLGDSALYLCASSPFSTDLSGNTIYFGEGSWLTVV.

The chain couples TRBV6-1 to TRBJ1-5, with D unresolved. The CDR3 contains 16 residues. The germline V gene encodes CDR1 MNHNS and CDR2 SASEGT. Trimming took 1 base from V and 4 from J, leaving 14 bases between them. The CDR3 DNA sequence: TGTGCCAGCAGTGAAGGGCCGGGCTCCGTAAATCAGCCCCAGCATTTT. This gives the protein CASSEGPGSVNQPQHF.

This clone has just one count. This chain uses TRBV21-1 with TRBJ1-5. TRBV21-1 corresponds to a pseudogene. This CDR3 contains 15 residues. Here the CDR3 reads CASILSGGEEQPQHF. CDR3 coding DNA: TGTGCCAGCATCCTCTCCGGGGGGGAGGAACAGCCCCAGCATTTT.

CDR3 sequence reads: CASGIIGLYEQYF. Here the CDR3 DNA reads TGTGCCAGCGGTATTATCGGACTTTACGAGCAGTACTTC. The chain joins TRBV7-2 to TRBJ2-7; D possibly corresponds to TRBD2 (5 bases). The CDR3 totals 13 residues. With 8 bases removed from V and 4 bases from J, the gap between germline ends came to 15 bases. The germline gives CDR1 SGHTA, CDR2 FQGNSA.

This chain uses TRBV5-1 with TRBJ2-5, with D perhaps TRBD2 (5 bases). Germline loops: CDR1 SGHRS, CDR2 YFSETQ. Trimming cost V 1 base and J 5 bases, with 12 bases left between them. The CDR3 covers 14 residues. The CDR3 protein is CASSLSRGSETQYF. As DNA, the CDR3 is TGCGCCAGCAGCTTGAGCCGGGGTTCGGAGACCCAGTACTTC.

V is TRBV7-9 and J is TRBJ2-1; D is uncertain. The CDR3 loop spans 10 amino acids. The germline V gene has CDR1 SEHNR and CDR2 FQNEAQ (reference sequence). V lost 2 bases, J lost 9 bases, and 2 bases lay in between. The DNA for the CDR3 is TGTGCCAGCAGCTTAAGTGAGCAGTTCTTC. Amino acids: CASSLSEQFF.

This chain uses TRBV7-9 with TRBJ1-4, with 11 bases fitting TRBD1. J lost 3 bases, V lost 4 bases, and 1 base had no gene match. The V gene's germline CDR1 is SEHNR and CDR2 FQNEAQ (reference sequence). CDR3 length: 15 residues. The CDR3 is CASSSGQGANEKLFF. In nucleotides, the CDR3 is TGTGCCAGCAGCTCGGGACAGGGGGCTAATGAAAAACTGTTTTTT.

CDR3 sequence: CASSYGGAGSYEQYF. As DNA, the CDR3 is TGTGCCAGCAGTTACGGTGGGGCAGGTTCCTACGAGCAGTACTTC. The chain has TRBV6-2 or TRBV6-3 and TRBJ2-7; D is possibly TRBD1 (5 bases). The CDR3 contains 15 residues. The germline V gene has CDR1 MNHEY and CDR2 SVGEGT. Trimming left V 2 bases short and J 1 base short, with 12 bases between.

The rearrangement uses TRBV5-1 and TRBJ2-7; TRBD2 aligns across 8 bases. Germline assignment: CDR1 SGHRS and CDR2 YFSETQ. The CDR3 consists of 15 residues. With 0 bases clipped from V and 2 bases from J, the junction kept 4 bases outside the gene matches. The CDR3 loop is CASSLETGGPYEQYF. CDR3 DNA: TGCGCCAGCAGCTTGGAGACGGGGGGGCCCTACGAGCAGTACTTC.

The J gene is TRBJ1-1, the V gene TRBV29-1; D unclear. V lost 4 bases to trimming and J lost 1 base, with 10 bases between them. CDR1 is SQVTM, CDR2 ANQGSEA, per germline. The CDR3 is 13 residues long. CDR3 region: CSVVEQSNTEAFF. The CDR3 DNA reads TGCAGCGTTGTCGAACAGTCGAACACTGAAGCTTTCTTT.

The rearrangement uses TRBV18 and TRBJ1-5; D is uncertain. CDR1 KGHSH and CDR2 LQKENI come from the germline V gene. Trimming stripped 6 bases from V and 2 bases from J, with 8 bases between. CDR3 length equals 13 residues. In nucleotides, the CDR3 is TGTGCCAGCTCGGATACGGGCAATCAGCCCCAGCATTTT. It yields the protein CASSDTGNQPQHF.

This sequence joins TRBV27 and TRBJ2-1; TRBD1 matches at 12 bases. The CDR3 extends over 17 amino acids. Germline assignment: CDR1 MNHEY and CDR2 SMNVEV (reference sequence). V trimming: 6 bases; J trimming: 1 base; junction bases outside the gene matches: 7. CDR3 region: CASRGTGGAMSYNEQFF. Here the CDR3 DNA reads TGTGCCAGCAGGGGGACAGGGGGCGCGATGTCCTACAATGAGCAGTTCTTC.

The rearrangement links TRBV5-4 to TRBJ2-7; 10 positions match TRBD1. This CDR3 is 16 amino acids long. Trimming took 0 bases from V and 7 from J; bases not matched to a gene: 10. Germline CDR1 is SGHNT and CDR2 is YYREEE (reference sequence). In nucleotides, the CDR3 is TGTGCCAGCAGCTTGGCCGGGGGGACAGGGGTGAGTGAGCAGTACTTC. Amino acids: CASSLAGGTGVSEQYF. The variable domain in full, completed from reference TRBV5-4 and TRBJ2-7, reads ETGVTQSPTHLIKTRGQQVTLRCSSQSGHNTVSWYQQALGQGPQFIFQYYREEENGRGNFPPRFSGLQFPNYSSELNVNALELDDSALYLCASSLAGGTGVSEQYFGPGTRLTVT.

The J gene is TRBJ1-5, the V gene TRBV30; the D is unclear. CDR1 is GTSNPN and CDR2 is SVGIG in the germline V gene (reference sequence). This CDR3 is 13 amino acids long. Between the trimmed V and J ends, which lost 3 bases and 0 bases, there was a span of 6 bases. The CDR3 here is CAWSGVSNQPQHF. In DNA form, the CDR3 reads TGTGCCTGGAGCGGGGTTAGCAATCAGCCCCAGCATTTT.

V and J are TRBV28 and TRBJ2-5, with 8 bases aligning to TRBD2. This CDR3 comprises 16 residues. The V and J ends lost 7 bases and 0 bases, in that order; junction bases with no gene match: 10. CDR1 and CDR2 (germline): MDHEN, SYDVKM. CDR3 nucleotides: TGTGCCAGCAAGGCGGGGGGCCTCGGGTACCAAGAGACCCAGTACTTC. As protein: CASKAGGLGYQETQYF.

This chain connects TRBV18 to TRBJ2-7; D is unclear. Germline V gene sequence: CDR1 KGHSH, CDR2 LQKENI. Trimming pared 4 bases from V and 2 bases from J, leaving 12 bases between. The CDR3 loop spans 14 amino acids. The CDR3 is CASSLAGATYEQYF. In DNA, the CDR3 is TGTGCCAGCTCACTGGCAGGAGCAACCTACGAGCAGTACTTC.

V and J are TRBV11-2 and TRBJ1-1; 9 nucleotides line up with TRBD1. Germline V gene lookup returns CDR1 SGHAT and CDR2 FQNNGV. This CDR3 has 15 residues. The trim removed 2 bases at V and 4 bases at J, leaving 5 bases unmatched. DNA for the CDR3: TGTGCCAGCAGCTTACTAGGACAGGGGACCACTGAAGCTTTCTTT. Protein: CASSLLGQGTTEAFF.

V gene TRBV19 combines with J gene TRBJ2-7; no reliable D call. This CDR3 region has 12 residues. The V gene lost 8 bases and the J gene lost 0 bases, with 8 bases spanning the gap. Germline-derived CDR1 and CDR2 are LNHDA and SQIVND (reference sequence). CDR3 region: CASEDGSYEQYF. CDR3 in DNA: TGTGCCAGTGAGGACGGCTCCTACGAGCAGTACTTC.

The chain carries TRBV5-8 and TRBJ1-1; D perhaps matches TRBD1 (6 bases). The CDR3 spans 16 residues. Per the germline V gene, CDR1 is SGHTS and CDR2 is YDEGEE. The V gene lost 4 bases and the J gene lost 0 bases, with 16 bases spanning the gap. In DNA, the CDR3 is TGTGCCAGCAGCCCCAACCCACAGGGACTGAACACTGAAGCTTTCTTT. Translation: CASSPNPQGLNTEAFF.